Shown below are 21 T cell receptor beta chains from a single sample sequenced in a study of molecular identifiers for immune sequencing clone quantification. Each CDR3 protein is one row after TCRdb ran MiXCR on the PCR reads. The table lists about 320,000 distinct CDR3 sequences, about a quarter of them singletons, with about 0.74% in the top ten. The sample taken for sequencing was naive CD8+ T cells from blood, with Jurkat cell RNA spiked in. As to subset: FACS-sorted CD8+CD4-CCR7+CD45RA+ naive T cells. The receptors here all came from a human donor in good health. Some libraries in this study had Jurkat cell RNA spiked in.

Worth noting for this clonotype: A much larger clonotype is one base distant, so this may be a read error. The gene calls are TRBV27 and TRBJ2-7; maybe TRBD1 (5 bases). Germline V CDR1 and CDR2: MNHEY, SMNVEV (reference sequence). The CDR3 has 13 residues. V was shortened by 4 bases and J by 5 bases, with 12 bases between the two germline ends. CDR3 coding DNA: TGTGCCAGCAGTTCGGGCCCGGACAACGAGCAGTACTTC. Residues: CASSSGPDNEQYF.

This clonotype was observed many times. The CDR3 sequence: CASKQNGLAEYQETQYF. DNA of the CDR3: TGTGCCAGCAAACAGAACGGACTAGCGGAGTACCAAGAGACCCAGTACTTC. The chain has TRBV2 and TRBJ2-5; TRBD2 matches 10 bases. The V gene's germline CDR1 is SNHLY and CDR2 FYNNEI. V gave up 7 bases and J gave up 0 bases; unmatched junction bases: 11. The CDR3 loop spans 17 amino acids.

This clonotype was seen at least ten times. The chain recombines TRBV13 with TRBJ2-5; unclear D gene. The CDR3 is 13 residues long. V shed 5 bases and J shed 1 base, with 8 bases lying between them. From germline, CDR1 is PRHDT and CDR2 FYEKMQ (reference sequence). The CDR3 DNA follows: TGTGCCAGCAGCCCACCAGTCCAAGAGACCCAGTACTTC. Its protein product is CASSPPVQETQYF.

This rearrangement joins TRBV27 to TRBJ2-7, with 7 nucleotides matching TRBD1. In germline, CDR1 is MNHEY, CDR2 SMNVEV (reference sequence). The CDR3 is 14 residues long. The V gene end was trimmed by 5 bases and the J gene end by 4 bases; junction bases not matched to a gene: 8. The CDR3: CASSHRQGGYEQYF. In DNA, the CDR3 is TGTGCCAGCAGTCACAGACAGGGCGGGTACGAGCAGTACTTC.

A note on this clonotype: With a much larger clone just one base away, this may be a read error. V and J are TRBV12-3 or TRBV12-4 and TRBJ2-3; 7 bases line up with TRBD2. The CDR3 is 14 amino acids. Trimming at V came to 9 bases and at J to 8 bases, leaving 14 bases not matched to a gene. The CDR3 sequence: CASNPGGGAGTQYF. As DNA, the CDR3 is TGTGCCAGTAACCCGGGAGGCGGAGCAGGTACGCAGTATTTT.

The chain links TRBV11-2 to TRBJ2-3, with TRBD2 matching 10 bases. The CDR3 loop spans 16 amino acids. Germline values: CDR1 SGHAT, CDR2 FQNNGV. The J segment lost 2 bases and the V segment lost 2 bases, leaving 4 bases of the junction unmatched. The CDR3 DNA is TGTGCCAGCAGCTTAAGCGGGGGGGCCGCCACAGATACGCAGTATTTT. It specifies CASSLSGGAATDTQYF.

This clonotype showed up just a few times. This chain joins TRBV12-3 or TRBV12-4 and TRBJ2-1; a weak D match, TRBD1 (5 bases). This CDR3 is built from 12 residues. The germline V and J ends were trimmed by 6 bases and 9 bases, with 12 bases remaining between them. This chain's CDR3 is CASRFTGIEQFF. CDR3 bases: TGTGCCAGCAGGTTTACAGGAATTGAGCAGTTCTTC.

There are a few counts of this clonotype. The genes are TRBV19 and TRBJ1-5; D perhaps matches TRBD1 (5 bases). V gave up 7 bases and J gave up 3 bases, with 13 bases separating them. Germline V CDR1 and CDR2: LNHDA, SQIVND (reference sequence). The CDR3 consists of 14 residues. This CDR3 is CASNSWGVNQPQHF. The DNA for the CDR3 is TGTGCCAGTAACTCATGGGGGGTCAATCAGCCCCAGCATTTT.

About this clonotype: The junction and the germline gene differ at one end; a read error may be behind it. CDR3 protein: CAISEYEEQATDTPYF. In DNA, the CDR3 is TGTGCCATCAGTGAGTATGAGGAGCAGGCCACAGATACGCCGTATTTT. The chain couples TRBV10-3 to TRBJ2-3; the D is unclear. The CDR3 covers 16 residues. CDR1 ENHRY and CDR2 SYGVKD come from the germline V gene.

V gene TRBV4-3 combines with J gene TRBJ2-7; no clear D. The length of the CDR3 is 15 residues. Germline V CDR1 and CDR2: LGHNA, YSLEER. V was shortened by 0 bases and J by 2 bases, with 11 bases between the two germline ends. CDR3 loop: CASSQDGTIPYEQYF. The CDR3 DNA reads TGCGCCAGCAGCCAAGATGGAACGATACCCTACGAGCAGTACTTC.

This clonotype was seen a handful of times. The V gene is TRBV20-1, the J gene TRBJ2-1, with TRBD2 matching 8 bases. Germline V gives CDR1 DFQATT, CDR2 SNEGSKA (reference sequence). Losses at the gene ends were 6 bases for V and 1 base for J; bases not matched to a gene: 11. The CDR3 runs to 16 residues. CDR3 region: CSAPPGGRGSYNEQFF. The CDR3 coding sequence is TGCAGTGCCCCCCCGGGGGGGCGGGGGTCCTACAATGAGCAGTTCTTC.

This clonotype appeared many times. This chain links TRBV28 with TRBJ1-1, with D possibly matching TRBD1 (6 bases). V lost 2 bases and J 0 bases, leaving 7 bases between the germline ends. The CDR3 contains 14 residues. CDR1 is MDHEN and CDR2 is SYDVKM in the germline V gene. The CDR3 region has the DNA TGTGCCAGCAGTTTACAGGGGATGAACACTGAAGCTTTCTTT. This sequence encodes CASSLQGMNTEAFF.

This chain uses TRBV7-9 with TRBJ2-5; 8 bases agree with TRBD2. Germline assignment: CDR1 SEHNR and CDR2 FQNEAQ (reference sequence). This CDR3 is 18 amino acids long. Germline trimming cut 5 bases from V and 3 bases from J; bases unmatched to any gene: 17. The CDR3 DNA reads TGTGCCAGCAGCCCAACACCCGGGACTAACGGGGGGGAAGAGACCCAGTACTTC. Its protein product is CASSPTPGTNGGEETQYF.

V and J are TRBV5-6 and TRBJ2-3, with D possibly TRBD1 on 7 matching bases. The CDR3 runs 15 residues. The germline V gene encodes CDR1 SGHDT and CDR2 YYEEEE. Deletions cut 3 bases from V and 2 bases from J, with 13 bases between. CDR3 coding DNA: TGTGCCAGCAGCTCGCGGGACAGCTACACAGATACGCAGTATTTT. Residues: CASSSRDSYTDTQYF.

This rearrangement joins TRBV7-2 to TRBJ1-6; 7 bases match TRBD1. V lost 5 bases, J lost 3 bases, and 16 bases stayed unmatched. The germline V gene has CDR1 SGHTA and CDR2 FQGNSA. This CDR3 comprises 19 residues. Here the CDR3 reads CASSPKGPTGRLYNSPLHF. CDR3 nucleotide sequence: TGTGCCAGCAGCCCAAAAGGGCCGACAGGGCGACTCTATAATTCACCCCTCCACTTT.

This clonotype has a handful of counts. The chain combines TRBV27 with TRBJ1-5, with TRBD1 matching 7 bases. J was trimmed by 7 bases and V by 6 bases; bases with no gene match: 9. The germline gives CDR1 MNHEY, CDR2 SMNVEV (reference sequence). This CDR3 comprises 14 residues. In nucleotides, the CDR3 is TGTGCCAGCAGCAACAGGGGATTCTTACAGCCCCAGCATTTT. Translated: CASSNRGFLQPQHF.

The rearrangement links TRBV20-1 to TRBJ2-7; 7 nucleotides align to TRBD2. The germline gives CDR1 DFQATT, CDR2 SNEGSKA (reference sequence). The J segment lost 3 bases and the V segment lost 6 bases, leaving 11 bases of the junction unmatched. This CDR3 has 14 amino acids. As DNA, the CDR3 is TGCAGTGCACCGAGGGAGGGGAGTGTCTACGAGCAGTACTTC. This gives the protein CSAPREGSVYEQYF.

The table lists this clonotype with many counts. The CDR3 protein is CASSQDSAGGNGYTF. The CDR3 coding sequence is TGCGCCAGCAGCCAAGATTCCGCAGGGGGCAATGGCTACACCTTC. The chain has TRBV4-3 and TRBJ1-2, with 8 bases that match TRBD1. The CDR3 runs to 15 residues. CDR1 and CDR2 (germline): LGHNA, YSLEER. The trim removed 0 bases at V and 6 bases at J, leaving 6 bases unmatched.

CDR3: CAWGQPIHTDTQYF. The CDR3, as DNA: TGTGCCTGGGGACAGCCTATTCACACAGATACGCAGTATTTT. This rearrangement joins TRBV30 to TRBJ2-3, with D perhaps TRBD1 (6 bases). The CDR3 extends over 14 amino acids. Trimming left V 5 bases short and J 2 bases short, with 14 bases between. CDR1 is GTSNPN and CDR2 is SVGIG in the germline V gene (reference sequence).

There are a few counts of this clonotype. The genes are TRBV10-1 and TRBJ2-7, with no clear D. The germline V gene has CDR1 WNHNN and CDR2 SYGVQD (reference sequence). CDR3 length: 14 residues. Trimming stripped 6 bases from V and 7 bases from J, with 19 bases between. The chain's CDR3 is CASSLRAANAEQYF. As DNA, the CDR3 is TGCGCCAGCAGCCTACGGGCCGCCAACGCGGAGCAGTACTTC.

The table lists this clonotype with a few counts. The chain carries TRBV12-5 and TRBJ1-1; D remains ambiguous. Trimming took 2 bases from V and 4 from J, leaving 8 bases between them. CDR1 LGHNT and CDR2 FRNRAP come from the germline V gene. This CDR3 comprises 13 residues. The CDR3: CASGLNEGTEAFF. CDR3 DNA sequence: TGTGCTAGTGGTTTGAATGAGGGCACTGAAGCTTTCTTT.